The subject of this entry is one T cell receptor beta chain. This specimen comes from a study of cytomegalovirus exposure and HLA in healthy donors. PCR amplification relied on 60 Vbeta primers (plus 13 Jbeta primers). The data were produced by immunoSEQ multiplex PCR, yet TCRdb's version contains in-frame clones alone and is incomplete. The table lists under 150,000 clones, over 60% of them singletons. This clonotype was sampled from a female donor in good health and CMV-seropositive. Sequences were obtained from PBMCs.

The CDR3 sequence: CASRQPGQVLPEAFF. Written as DNA, the CDR3 is TGCGCCAGCAGGCAACCGGGACAGGTTTTACCTGAAGCTTTCTTT. The chain combines TRBV4-1 with TRBJ1-1, with 8 bases aligning to TRBD1. Germline lookup yields CDR1 MGHRA and CDR2 YSYEKL. The CDR3 is made up of 15 amino acids. V lost 6 bases, J lost 6 bases, and 12 bases stayed unmatched.